The 32 T cell receptor beta chains below come from one sample, sequenced in a study of vaccination effects on CD4 cells after COVID-19. The antigens for these receptors are not known. Measured with immunoSEQ multiplex PCR; TCRdb has only the in-frame clones, and not every one. The repertoire has tens of thousands of clones, 76% of them found once; the top ten carry 3.6%. When 10 to 11 days of culture had elapsed, CD4+ T cells were isolated. A PCR test confirmed that the person had SARS-CoV-2 infection between March and December 2020. Each participant was administered two doses of either the BNT162b2 or the mRNA-1273 vaccine. This material consisted of CD4+ T cells from PBMCs cultured without peptide, taken after COVID-19 vaccination. The receptor set was obtained from a human donor who had a prior SARS-CoV-2 infection.

DNA of the CDR3: TGTGCCAGCAGCGCGGTCGGGTATGGTTCCCTCCACTTT. It codes for CASSAVGYGSLHF. This chain connects TRBV9 to TRBJ1-6; D ambiguous. The V end was cut by 3 bases, the J end by 14 bases, with 15 bases between. This CDR3 has 13 amino acids. The germline V gene encodes CDR1 SGDLS and CDR2 YYNGEE.

This chain connects TRBV18 to TRBJ2-7; no definite D call. The germline gives CDR1 KGHSH, CDR2 LQKENI. Trimming left V 6 bases short and J 3 bases short, with 15 bases between. The CDR3 consists of 14 residues. In DNA form, the CDR3 reads TGTGCCAGCTCCACGGACCCGCGCCTCTACGAGCAGTACTTC. Amino acids: CASSTDPRLYEQYF.

V is TRBV6-2 or TRBV6-3 and J is TRBJ2-7, with D possibly matching TRBD2 (5 bases). CDR3 length: 13 residues. The ends were cut back, 5 bases at V and 2 bases at J, with 10 bases in the middle. Per germline, CDR1 MNHEY and CDR2 SVGEGT. The CDR3 DNA follows: TGTGCCAGCAGTGAGCGGTATCCCTACGAGCAGTACTTC. Translating it yields CASSERYPYEQYF.

V and J are TRBV29-1 and TRBJ2-7; TRBD1 is a possible D gene (5 bases). CDR1 and CDR2 (germline): SQVTM, ANQGSEA. CDR3 length: 14 amino acids. The V and J ends lost 4 bases and 0 bases respectively, with 13 bases between them. CDR3 in DNA: TGCAGCGTTGCAGGAAGGGGCAGCTCCTACGAGCAGTACTTC. This gives the protein CSVAGRGSSYEQYF.

The rearrangement joins TRBV13 to TRBJ1-2; D is possibly TRBD1 (5 bases). The CDR3 has 15 residues. V lost 5 bases and J lost 0, with 13 bases in between. CDR1 and CDR2 from the germline V gene are PRHDT and FYEKMQ (reference sequence). The CDR3 here is CASSTGTLANYGYTF. In DNA, the CDR3 is TGTGCCAGCAGCACCGGGACCTTAGCTAACTATGGCTACACCTTC.

CDR3: CASSWPGRGIYEQYF. DNA for the CDR3: TGTGCCAGCAGCTGGCCGGGACGGGGGATCTACGAGCAGTACTTC. J is TRBJ2-7 and V is TRBV7-2, with D maybe TRBD2 (6 bases). The V gene lost 4 bases and the J gene lost 3 bases, with 16 bases spanning the gap. CDR3 length equals 15 residues. Germline assignment: CDR1 SGHTA and CDR2 FQGNSA.

The chain is built from TRBV21-1 and TRBJ1-1; the table assigns TRBD1, which was not confirmed against the DNA. TRBV21-1 is given as a pseudogene. The CDR3 is 10 amino acids. The CDR3 sequence: CASKTGGAFF. CDR3 coding DNA: TGTGCCAGCAAGACAGGGGGAGCTTTCTTT.

The rearrangement links TRBV6-5 to TRBJ2-1; 10 nucleotides match TRBD2. The germline V gene has CDR1 MNHEY and CDR2 SVGAGI. V was pared by 7 bases and J by 6 bases, with 9 bases of the junction left unmatched. The CDR3 length is 15 residues. The CDR3 nucleotides read TGTGCCAGCAATCTGATTAGCGGGGGGTTCAATGAGCAGTTCTTC. Residues: CASNLISGGFNEQFF.

This chain joins TRBV6-6 and TRBJ1-1, with D maybe TRBD1 (5 bases). CDR1 is MNHNY, CDR2 SVGAGI, per germline (reference sequence). The CDR3 sequence is 14 residues long. The V gene lost 0 bases and the J gene lost 6 bases, with 11 bases spanning the gap. The CDR3 loop reads CASSYSGENAEAFF. In nucleotides, the CDR3 is TGTGCCAGCAGTTACTCGGGGGAAAACGCTGAAGCTTTCTTT.

The V call is TRBV7-2, the J call TRBJ2-1; TRBD2 aligns across 13 bases. The V gene end was trimmed by 4 bases and the J gene end by 4 bases; junction bases not matched to a gene: 7. CDR3 length: 17 amino acids. Looked up from germline, CDR1 is SGHTA and CDR2 is FQGNSA. For the CDR3, the DNA is TGTGCCAGCAGCTCGCGGACTAGCGGGAGTGGGTACAATGAGCAGTTCTTC. Translation: CASSSRTSGSGYNEQFF. Based on the CDR3 plus reference TRBV7-2 and TRBJ2-1, the full variable domain is GAGVSQSPSNKVTEKGKDVELRCDPISGHTALYWYRQSLGQGLEFLIYFQGNSAPDKSGLPSDRFSAERTGGSVSTLTIQRTQQEDSAVYLCASSSRTSGSGYNEQFFGPGTRLTVL.

The chain combines TRBV19 with TRBJ2-2, with 9 bases lining up with TRBD2. From germline, CDR1 is LNHDA and CDR2 SQIVND (reference sequence). The CDR3 loop spans 16 amino acids. The V gene end was trimmed by 4 bases and the J gene end by 4 bases; junction bases not matched to a gene: 7. CDR3 amino acids: CASSTATSGSTGELFF. The CDR3 region has the DNA TGTGCCAGTAGTACCGCGACTAGCGGAAGCACCGGGGAGCTGTTTTTT.

This clone has more than one count but fewer than ten. The V call is TRBV30, the J call TRBJ1-2; D is ambiguous. The V end lost 0 bases, the J end lost 2 bases, and 28 bases lay between the germline ends. This CDR3 has 20 residues. From germline, CDR1 is GTSNPN and CDR2 SVGIG (reference sequence). CDR3: CAWSVVGSRATSKPNYGYTF. The CDR3 DNA follows: TGTGCCTGGAGTGTTGTAGGCAGCCGGGCGACCTCGAAGCCAAACTATGGCTACACCTTC.

This chain connects TRBV7-6 to TRBJ2-3, with a weak D call TRBD1 (6 bases). The V gene's germline CDR1 is SGHVS and CDR2 FNYEAQ. V lost 6 bases and J 5 bases, leaving 18 bases between the germline ends. This CDR3 region has 15 residues. The DNA of the CDR3 is TGTGCCAGCAGTCGAGGTAACAGGGTCGGAGATACGCAGTATTTT. It codes for CASSRGNRVGDTQYF.

This chain joins TRBV7-9 and TRBJ2-3; 14 bases line up with TRBD2. Germline CDR1 reads SEHNR; CDR2 reads FQNEAQ (reference sequence). The CDR3 loop spans 15 amino acids. V lost 5 bases, J lost 6 bases, and 4 bases stayed unmatched. The CDR3 here is CASSPGLAGADTQYF. CDR3 in DNA: TGTGCCAGCAGCCCGGGACTAGCGGGAGCCGATACGCAGTATTTT. Together with reference TRBV7-9 and TRBJ2-3, the CDR3 gives the full variable domain: DTGVSQNPRHKITKRGQNVTFRCDPISEHNRLYWYRQTLGQGPEFLTYFQNEAQLEKSRLLSDRFSAERPKGSFSTLEIQRTEQGDSAMYLCASSPGLAGADTQYFGPGTRLTVL.

This clone was found a few times. The J gene is TRBJ2-2, the V gene TRBV4-2; 9 bases align to TRBD1. The length of the CDR3 is 17 residues. J gave up 4 bases and V 0 bases, and 6 bases lay outside the gene matches. Germline loops: CDR1 LGHNA, CDR2 YNFKEQ. The CDR3 spells CASSQDRTGAGTGELFF. Here the CDR3 DNA reads TGTGCCAGCAGCCAAGATCGGACAGGGGCGGGCACCGGGGAGCTGTTTTTT.

Concerning this clone: At the DNA level, this CDR3 is encoded by other sequences in the same sample as well. This chain joins TRBV27 and TRBJ2-7; perhaps TRBD1 as D (6 bases). The CDR3 has 14 amino acids. Trimming stripped 6 bases from V and 0 bases from J, with 12 bases between. CDR1 is MNHEY and CDR2 is SMNVEV in the germline V gene (reference sequence). CDR3 sequence reads: CASRGTGSSYEQYF. The CDR3 DNA reads TGTGCCAGCAGGGGCACAGGGAGCTCCTACGAGCAGTACTTC.

The chain has TRBV19 and TRBJ2-3, with TRBD2 matching over 9 bases. The CDR3 spans 17 residues. The germline V gene encodes CDR1 LNHDA and CDR2 SQIVND (reference sequence). Trimming at V came to 7 bases and at J to 4 bases, leaving 15 bases not matched to a gene. In nucleotides, the CDR3 is TGTGCCAGTAACCCCCGTGGTAGCGGGGGAGGGTCAGATACGCAGTATTTT. This encodes CASNPRGSGGGSDTQYF.

The chain joins TRBV7-8 to TRBJ1-1; perhaps TRBD1 as D (6 bases). Germline CDR1 reads SGHVS; CDR2 reads FQNEAQ. The CDR3 consists of 18 residues. With 0 bases removed from V and 1 base from J, the gap between germline ends came to 18 bases. CDR3 loop: CASSLAGGSGTPNTEAFF. The CDR3 nucleotides are TGTGCCAGCAGCTTAGCGGGGGGCTCCGGGACGCCGAACACTGAAGCTTTCTTT.

The V gene is TRBV5-1, the J gene TRBJ2-6; D possibly corresponds to TRBD2 (5 bases). Trimming shortened V by 0 bases and J by 2 bases, and 9 bases separated the two germline ends. CDR3 length equals 16 residues. CDR1 is SGHRS and CDR2 is YFSETQ in the germline V gene. CDR3 loop: CASSLVPGTGANVLTF. CDR3 coding DNA: TGCGCCAGCAGCTTGGTGCCGGGGACTGGGGCCAACGTCCTGACTTTC.

This chain uses TRBV28 with TRBJ2-1, with 7 bases matching TRBD2. This CDR3 spans 14 amino acids. V dropped 7 bases and J dropped 7; count of bases not matched to a gene: 10. CDR1 and CDR2 from the germline V gene are MDHEN and SYDVKM. The CDR3 loop reads CASNPVAGVNEQFF. In DNA, the CDR3 is TGTGCCAGCAACCCAGTCGCGGGAGTAAATGAGCAGTTCTTC.

The chain has TRBV3-1 (or the pseudogene TRBV3-2) and TRBJ2-1, with TRBD2 identical over 15 bases. The V gene end was trimmed by 4 bases and the J gene end by 0 bases; junction bases not matched to a gene: 7. Germline V CDR1 and CDR2: LGHDT, YNNKEL (reference sequence). This CDR3 spans 19 amino acids. The chain's CDR3 is CASSRTGLAGGTSYNEQFF. CDR3 coding DNA: TGTGCCAGCAGCCGAACGGGACTAGCGGGAGGTACCTCCTACAATGAGCAGTTCTTC.

This clone has just one count. The chain joins TRBV2 to TRBJ2-1; D may be TRBD1 (5 bases). The V end lost 3 bases, the J end lost 8 bases, and 26 bases lay between the germline ends. Per germline, CDR1 SNHLY and CDR2 FYNNEI. This CDR3 is built from 18 residues. The CDR3: CASSDTLGKRQRLDEQFF. CDR3 in DNA: TGTGCCAGCAGTGATACGCTAGGGAAAAGACAGAGACTCGATGAGCAGTTCTTC.

V usage is TRBV5-1 and J usage is TRBJ1-1; D unclear. The CDR3 has 12 residues. Germline CDR1 is SGHRS and CDR2 is YFSETQ. The V end was cut by 4 bases, the J end by 6 bases, with 10 bases between. The CDR3 protein is CASSPDLSEAFF. CDR3 in DNA: TGCGCCAGCAGCCCTGATTTATCTGAAGCTTTCTTT.

The J gene is TRBJ1-2, the V gene TRBV3-1 (or the pseudogene TRBV3-2); D is undetermined. The CDR3 length is 13 residues. V was trimmed by 5 bases and J by 12 bases, leaving 19 bases between them. CDR1 is LGHDT, CDR2 YNNKEL, per germline (reference sequence). The CDR3 nucleotides read TGTGCCAGCAGCTTACGGACTGGCGGCGGCGACACCTTC. Translation: CASSLRTGGGDTF.

The chain has TRBV10-1 and TRBJ2-3; weak D call: TRBD2 (6 bases). Trimming cost V 5 bases and J 4 bases, with 19 bases left between them. CDR1 is WNHNN and CDR2 is SYGVQD in the germline V gene (reference sequence). CDR3 size: 16 residues. The CDR3 sequence is CASSTPGLMTSDTQYF. The CDR3, as DNA: TGCGCCAGCAGTACTCCGGGACTCATGACTTCAGATACGCAGTATTTT.

This chain connects TRBV7-2 to TRBJ1-2, with 8 bases matching TRBD1. The CDR3 has 15 amino acids. The V gene end was trimmed by 5 bases and the J gene end by 4 bases; junction bases not matched to a gene: 9. Germline values: CDR1 SGHTA, CDR2 FQGNSA. CDR3 residues: CASSMGTGRPYGYTF. CDR3 sequence (DNA): TGTGCCAGCAGCATGGGGACAGGACGTCCCTATGGCTACACCTTC.

The V gene is TRBV15, the J gene TRBJ2-2, with TRBD2 identical over 7 bases. The CDR3 has 18 residues. The V gene end was trimmed by 2 bases and the J gene end by 5 bases; junction bases not matched to a gene: 14. Germline V gene sequence: CDR1 LNHNV, CDR2 YYDKDF (reference sequence). The CDR3 region is CATSRPGERDRGTGELFF. The CDR3, as DNA: TGTGCCACCAGCAGACCCGGGGAGCGGGATCGGGGAACCGGGGAGCTGTTTTTT.

The gene calls are TRBV7-9 and TRBJ2-1; D is uncertain. CDR1 is SEHNR and CDR2 is FQNEAQ in the germline V gene (reference sequence). The CDR3 length is 10 residues. V was shortened by 1 base and J by 9 bases, with 1 base between the two germline ends. CDR3 nucleotides: TGTGCCAGCAGCTTAGTTGAGCAGTTCTTC. Residues: CASSLVEQFF. The full variable domain, its missing parts supplied by reference TRBV7-9 and TRBJ2-1, is DTGVSQNPRHKITKRGQNVTFRCDPISEHNRLYWYRQTLGQGPEFLTYFQNEAQLEKSRLLSDRFSAERPKGSFSTLEIQRTEQGDSAMYLCASSLVEQFFGPGTRLTVL.

This clone is a singleton in its sample. The rearrangement links TRBV11-2 to TRBJ2-3; 9 bases fit TRBD2. The CDR3 covers 15 residues. Looked up from germline, CDR1 is SGHAT and CDR2 is FQNNGV. Germline trimming cut 3 bases from V and 7 bases from J; bases unmatched to any gene: 8. The CDR3 loop is CASSLRTSVPYTQYF. The CDR3 coding sequence is TGTGCCAGCAGCTTGCGGACTAGCGTTCCGTATACGCAGTATTTT.

CDR3 loop: CASSFPGQAEETQYF. In DNA, the CDR3 is TGTGCCAGCAGCTTCCCGGGACAGGCGGAGGAGACCCAGTACTTC. This chain uses TRBV5-4 with TRBJ2-5, with TRBD1 matching over 8 bases. The J segment lost 5 bases and the V segment lost 2 bases, leaving 8 bases of the junction unmatched. There are 15 residues in the CDR3. Germline V lookup: CDR1 SGHNT, CDR2 YYREEE (reference sequence). Drawing the rest from reference TRBV5-4 and TRBJ2-5, the complete variable domain is ETGVTQSPTHLIKTRGQQVTLRCSSQSGHNTVSWYQQALGQGPQFIFQYYREEENGRGNFPPRFSGLQFPNYSSELNVNALELDDSALYLCASSFPGQAEETQYFGPGTRLLVL.

This clone showed up just once. The chain employs TRBV7-2 and TRBJ1-2; D is undetermined. The CDR3 spans 14 residues. Trimming cost V 1 base and J 8 bases, with 14 bases left between them. Germline V gives CDR1 SGHTA, CDR2 FQGNSA. The CDR3 is CASSLDVVGSGYTF. Here the CDR3 DNA reads TGTGCCAGCAGCTTAGATGTAGTAGGCTCAGGCTACACCTTC.

The chain joins TRBV11-2 to TRBJ2-7; D is possibly TRBD1 (6 bases). V lost 4 bases to trimming and J lost 3 bases, with 19 bases between them. Germline-derived CDR1 and CDR2 are SGHAT and FQNNGV. The CDR3 loop spans 16 amino acids. CDR3 in amino acids: CASSSITGTRHYEQYF. The CDR3 coding sequence is TGTGCCAGCAGCTCCATCACCGGGACAAGACACTACGAGCAGTACTTC. The full variable domain, with the rest looked up from reference TRBV11-2 and TRBJ2-7, is EAGVAQSPRYKIIEKRQSVAFWCNPISGHATLYWYQQILGQGPKLLIQFQNNGVVDDSQLPKDRFSAERLKGVDSTLKIQPAKLEDSAVYLCASSSITGTRHYEQYFGPGTRLTVT.